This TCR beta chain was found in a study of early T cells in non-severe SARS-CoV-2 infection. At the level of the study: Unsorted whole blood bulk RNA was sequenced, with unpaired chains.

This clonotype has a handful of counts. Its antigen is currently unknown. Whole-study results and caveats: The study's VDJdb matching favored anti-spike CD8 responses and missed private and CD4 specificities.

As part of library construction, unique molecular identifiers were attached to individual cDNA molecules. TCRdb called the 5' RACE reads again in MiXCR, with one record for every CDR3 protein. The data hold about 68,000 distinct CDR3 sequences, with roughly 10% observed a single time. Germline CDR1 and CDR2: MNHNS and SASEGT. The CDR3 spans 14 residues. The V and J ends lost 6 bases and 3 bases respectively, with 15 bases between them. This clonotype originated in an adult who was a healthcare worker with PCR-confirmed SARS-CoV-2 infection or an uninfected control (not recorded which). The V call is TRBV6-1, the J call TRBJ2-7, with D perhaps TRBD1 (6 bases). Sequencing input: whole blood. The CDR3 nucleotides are TGTGCCAGCAGATTAAACAGGGTCAACTACGAGCAGTACTTC. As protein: CASRLNRVNYEQYF.